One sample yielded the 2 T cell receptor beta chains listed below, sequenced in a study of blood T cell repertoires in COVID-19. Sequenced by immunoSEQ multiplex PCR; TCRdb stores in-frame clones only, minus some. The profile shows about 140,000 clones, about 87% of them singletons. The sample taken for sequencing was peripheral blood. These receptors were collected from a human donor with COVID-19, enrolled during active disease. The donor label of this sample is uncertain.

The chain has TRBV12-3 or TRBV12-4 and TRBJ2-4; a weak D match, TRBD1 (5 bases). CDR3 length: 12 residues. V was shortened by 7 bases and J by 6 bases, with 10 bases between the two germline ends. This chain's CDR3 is CASTRRGNIQYF. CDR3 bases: TGTGCCAGCACCCGAAGGGGAAACATTCAGTACTTC.

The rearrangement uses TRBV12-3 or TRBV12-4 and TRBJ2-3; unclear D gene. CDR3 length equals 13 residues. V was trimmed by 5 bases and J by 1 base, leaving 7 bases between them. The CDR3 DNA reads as TGTGCCAGCAGTCTTCAGGGCACAGATACGCAGTATTTT. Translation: CASSLQGTDTQYF.